This T cell receptor beta chain derives from a study of shared T cell receptors in the human thymus. Germline V gene data show CDR1 as MGHRA and CDR2 as YSYEKL. The CDR3 contains 13 residues. Trimming stripped 3 bases from V and 2 bases from J, with 7 bases between. This table comes from immunoSEQ multiplex PCR, and its TCRdb copy is limited to in-frame clones, with some not included. The sample yields almost 550,000 clones, approximately 80% seen once. The sample was also linked to a second study, of human thymus T cells. As that report states: Healthy Finnish infants undergoing corrective surgery for congenital heart defects were used as donors.

Sequencing was done on a sample of thymocytes. V is TRBV4-1 and J is TRBJ2-5; D may be TRBD2 (5 bases). The receptor's source is a boy less than two years old with a congenital heart defect. The CDR3 is CASSHREQETQYF. The CDR3 region has the DNA TGCGCCAGCAGCCACCGGGAACAAGAGACCCAGTACTTC.